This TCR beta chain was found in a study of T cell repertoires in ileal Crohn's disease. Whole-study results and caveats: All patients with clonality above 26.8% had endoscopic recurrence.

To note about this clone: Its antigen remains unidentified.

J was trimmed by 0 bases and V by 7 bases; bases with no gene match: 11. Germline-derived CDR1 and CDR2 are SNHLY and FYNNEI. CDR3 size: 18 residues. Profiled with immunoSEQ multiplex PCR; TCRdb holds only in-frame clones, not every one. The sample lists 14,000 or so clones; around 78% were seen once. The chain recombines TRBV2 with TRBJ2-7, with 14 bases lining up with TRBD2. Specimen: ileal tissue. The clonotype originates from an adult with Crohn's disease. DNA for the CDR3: TGTGCCAGCAACGGGGGACTAGCGGGGGTTTCGAGCTCCTACGAGCAGTACTTC. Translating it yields CASNGGLAGVSSSYEQYF. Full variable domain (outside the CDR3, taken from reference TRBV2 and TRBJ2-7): EPEVTQTPSHQVTQMGQEVILRCVPISNHLYFYWYRQILGQKVEFLVSFYNNEISEKSEIFDDQFSVERPDGSNFTLKIRSTKLEDSAMYFCASNGGLAGVSSSYEQYFGPGTRLTVT.